Below are 11 T cell receptor beta chains sequenced from a single sample in a study of CD8+CD57+ T cells in acquired aplastic anemia. The template used for profiling TCR beta VDJ and CDR3 was genomic DNA. TCRdb reprocessed the reads with MiXCR, giving one entry per CDR3 protein. The table includes approximately 170,000 distinct CDR3 sequences, roughly 63% detected once. What was sequenced was sorted CD4+, CD8+, or CD8+CD57+ T cells (not recorded which) from PBMCs. These receptor sequences come from a human donor in good health.

This clonotype has at least ten counts. DNA of the CDR3: TGTGCCAGCAGCTTAGGCGTCTATGAGCAGTTCTTC. Protein product: CASSLGVYEQFF. The chain joins TRBV7-9 to TRBJ2-1, with no clear D. CDR3 size: 12 residues. From germline, CDR1 is SEHNR and CDR2 FQNEAQ (reference sequence). V lost 1 base and J lost 8, with 6 bases in between.

The chain carries TRBV7-9 and TRBJ2-7; TRBD1 matches 9 bases. Per germline, CDR1 SEHNR and CDR2 FQNEAQ (reference sequence). With V trimmed by 5 bases and J by 5 bases, 13 bases remained unmatched. This CDR3 contains 16 residues. CDR3 in DNA: TGTGCCAGCAGCCCTCTGCCGGGACAGGGAGGCGACGAGCAGTACTTC. Encoded protein: CASSPLPGQGGDEQYF.

Only one count was recorded for this clonotype. The chain couples TRBV10-1 to TRBJ1-1; D is undetermined. CDR3 length equals 14 residues. V dropped 3 bases and J dropped 1 base, with 9 bases sitting between them. The germline V gene has CDR1 WNHNN and CDR2 SYGVQD (reference sequence). CDR3 sequence: CASSDEAGNTEAFF. CDR3 DNA: TGCGCCAGCAGTGACGAGGCGGGGAACACTGAAGCTTTCTTT.

J is TRBJ1-2 and V is TRBV20-1; 8 bases line up with TRBD1. V lost 5 bases and J lost 0; bases outside the gene matches: 5. CDR1 and CDR2 (germline): DFQATT, SNEGSKA (reference sequence). This CDR3 spans 14 amino acids. The DNA for the CDR3 is TGCAGTGCTCTGGGACAGGCGACTAACTATGGCTACACCTTC. Translation gives CSALGQATNYGYTF.

The chain combines TRBV7-2 with TRBJ1-1, with D perhaps matching TRBD1 (5 bases). Trimming stripped 4 bases from V and 4 bases from J, with 10 bases between. The CDR3 covers 13 residues. Germline V gene sequence: CDR1 SGHTA, CDR2 FQGNSA. CDR3 amino acids: CASSSRVGTEAFF. The CDR3 DNA reads TGTGCCAGCAGCTCCAGGGTCGGCACTGAAGCTTTCTTT.

Of note for this clonotype: The junction differs from germline at one of its ends, possibly a read error. The gene calls are TRBV7-7 and TRBJ2-2, with 8 bases identical to TRBD2. CDR3 length: 16 residues. Germline lookup yields CDR1 SSHAT and CDR2 FNYEAQ (reference sequence). CDR3 in amino acids: CASSLEAGVGNGELFF. In DNA, the CDR3 is TGTGCTAGCAGCTTGGAAGCGGGAGTGGGAAACGGGGAGCTGTTTTTT.

This clonotype was recorded at least ten times. The chain uses TRBV6-1 and TRBJ2-7; TRBD2 matches at 10 bases. With V trimmed by 1 base and J by 0 bases, 0 bases remained unmatched. The CDR3 contains 15 residues. Germline loops: CDR1 MNHNS, CDR2 SASEGT. The CDR3 protein is CASSEGTSGSYEQYF. CDR3 DNA: TGTGCCAGCAGTGAAGGGACTAGCGGCTCCTACGAGCAGTACTTC.

This clonotype was observed a single time. This chain joins TRBV9 and TRBJ2-7, with 8 bases lining up with TRBD1. The CDR3 totals 17 residues. Germline assignment: CDR1 SGDLS and CDR2 YYNGEE. V gave up 2 bases and J gave up 0 bases; unmatched junction bases: 10. The CDR3: CASSVGPGQGISYEQYF. The CDR3 DNA reads TGTGCCAGCAGCGTTGGCCCCGGACAGGGAATCTCCTACGAGCAGTACTTC.

The J gene is TRBJ1-1, the V gene TRBV10-3; the D gene is possibly TRBD1 (6 bases). CDR3 size: 12 residues. Between the trimmed V and J ends, which lost 8 bases and 4 bases, there was a span of 11 bases. The germline gives CDR1 ENHRY, CDR2 SYGVKD. CDR3 sequence (DNA): TGTGCCATCCTAGGAGGGGGCACTGAAGCTTTCTTT. Translated, it gives CAILGGGTEAFF.

This clonotype was found a few times. The V gene is TRBV3-1, the J gene TRBJ2-1, with 10 bases fitting TRBD2. The J segment lost 1 base and the V segment lost 4 bases, leaving 4 bases of the junction unmatched. The CDR3 runs 16 residues. Germline V gene lookup returns CDR1 LGHDT and CDR2 YNNKEL (reference sequence). CDR3 amino acids: CASSLPGLASYNEQFF. As DNA, the CDR3 is TGTGCCAGCAGCCTCCCGGGACTAGCGTCCTACAATGAGCAGTTCTTC.

A few counts support this clonotype. The chain recombines TRBV4-1 with TRBJ1-2; D is unresolved. Trimming shortened V by 0 bases and J by 2 bases, and 4 bases separated the two germline ends. Germline V gives CDR1 MGHRA, CDR2 YSYEKL. This CDR3 has 13 amino acids. CDR3 loop: CASSQESNYGYTF. Here the CDR3 DNA reads TGCGCCAGCAGCCAAGAGTCAAACTATGGCTACACCTTC.